Listed here are 19 T cell receptor beta chains from one sample, sequenced in a study of T cell responses to AZD1222 COVID-19 vaccine. Assay: immunoSEQ multiplex PCR; the TCRdb copy retains only in-frame clones and omits some. The sample holds about 49,000 clones, roughly 80% seen once. The specimen comprised peripheral blood, sampled on day 0 of AZD1222 vaccination. Receptor source: an adult in good health.

This rearrangement joins TRBV18 to TRBJ2-2; 11 bases align to TRBD1. Germline lookup yields CDR1 KGHSH and CDR2 LQKENI. Trimming cost V 3 bases and J 7 bases; bases outside gene matches: 7. The CDR3 covers 16 residues. The CDR3, as DNA: TGTGCCAGCTCACCCAACGGACAGGGGGCCGTCGGGGAGCTGTTTTTT. This encodes CASSPNGQGAVGELFF.

The V gene is TRBV7-9, the J gene TRBJ2-1, with 7 bases fitting TRBD1. V lost 5 bases to trimming and J lost 4 bases; unmatched junction nucleotides: 5. CDR1 is SEHNR, CDR2 FQNEAQ, per germline (reference sequence). The CDR3 totals 14 residues. The CDR3 nucleotides read TGTGCCAGCAGCCAGGGACAGAGATACAATGAGCAGTTCTTC. It codes for CASSQGQRYNEQFF.

J is TRBJ2-1 and V is TRBV10-3, with D uncertain. This CDR3 spans 13 amino acids. CDR1 is ENHRY and CDR2 is SYGVKD in the germline V gene. The CDR3 loop reads CAGSSGPPFEQFF. In DNA form, the CDR3 reads TGTGCAGGTAGTAGTGGACCCCCATTTGAGCAGTTCTTC.

V usage is TRBV18 and J usage is TRBJ1-2; no reliable D call. V lost 6 bases and J lost 3, with 8 bases in between. The CDR3 is made up of 12 amino acids. Per the germline V gene, CDR1 is KGHSH and CDR2 is LQKENI. CDR3 amino acids: CASSPTDYGYTF. Here the CDR3 DNA reads TGTGCCAGCTCCCCCACCGACTATGGCTACACCTTC.

The chain couples TRBV9 to TRBJ1-6, with D tentatively TRBD1 (5 bases). The germline V gene has CDR1 SGDLS and CDR2 YYNGEE. The CDR3 totals 14 residues. V gave up 4 bases and J gave up 2 bases, with 7 bases separating them. The CDR3 reads CASSSGPYNSPLHF. In DNA, the CDR3 is TGTGCCAGCAGCTCGGGGCCCTATAATTCACCCCTCCACTTT. Full variable domain (outside the CDR3, taken from reference TRBV9 and TRBJ1-6): DSGVTQTPKHLITATGQRVTLRCSPRSGDLSVYWYQQSLDQGLQFLIQYYNGEERAKGNILERFSAQQFPDLHSELNLSSLELGDSALYFCASSSGPYNSPLHFGNGTRLTVT.

This chain connects TRBV28 to TRBJ2-7, with D possibly being TRBD1 or TRBD2 (6 bases each). This CDR3 spans 12 amino acids. Germline V gene lookup returns CDR1 MDHEN and CDR2 SYDVKM. The germline V and J ends were trimmed by 6 bases and 3 bases, with 9 bases remaining between them. The CDR3 nucleotides read TGTGCCAGCAGCGAGGGGGGCTACGAGCAGTACGTC. This gives the protein CASSEGGYEQYV.

CDR3 residues: CASSLGAFGNTIYF. The CDR3 DNA reads TGCGCCAGCAGCTTGGGGGCCTTTGGAAACACCATATATTTT. The chain employs TRBV5-1 and TRBJ1-3; no reliable D call. The V end lost 0 bases, the J end lost 3 bases, and 7 bases lay between the germline ends. CDR1 and CDR2 from the germline V gene are SGHRS and YFSETQ. The CDR3 extends over 14 amino acids. Variable domain in full (rest from reference TRBV5-1 and TRBJ1-3): KAGVTQTPRYLIKTRGQQVTLSCSPISGHRSVSWYQQTPGQGLQFLFEYFSETQRNKGNFPGRFSGRQFSNSRSEMNVSTLELGDSALYLCASSLGAFGNTIYFGEGSWLTVV.

The rearrangement uses TRBV21-1 and TRBJ2-7. TRBV21-1 is deemed a pseudogene. The CDR3 covers 14 residues. Here the CDR3 DNA reads TGTGCCAGCAGCAAGGATGGGGTGTCTTACGAGCAGTACGTC. Its translation is CASSKDGVSYEQYV.

A few counts support this clone. This chain connects TRBV6-1 to TRBJ2-7; perhaps TRBD1 as D (5 bases). V gave up 2 bases and J gave up 4 bases, with 6 bases separating them. The CDR3 has 12 residues. Per germline, CDR1 MNHNS and CDR2 SASEGT. The CDR3 sequence is CASSESGYEQYV. The CDR3 DNA reads as TGTGCCAGCAGTGAATCAGGGTACGAGCAGTACGTC.

The chain combines TRBV10-3 with TRBJ2-7, with D maybe TRBD1 (6 bases). Trimming pared 2 bases from V and 2 bases from J, leaving 10 bases between. The germline CDR1 and CDR2 sequences are ENHRY and SYGVKD. This CDR3 is built from 14 residues. The CDR3 spells CAISEPDRTYEQYV. The DNA of the CDR3 is TGTGCCATCAGTGAGCCAGACAGGACCTACGAGCAGTACGTC.

The chain is built from TRBV11-1 and TRBJ1-3; no firm D call. The CDR3 loop spans 14 amino acids. V was trimmed by 2 bases and J by 2 bases, leaving 7 bases between them. The germline V gene has CDR1 SGHAT and CDR2 FQDESV (reference sequence). The CDR3 DNA is TGTGCCAGCAGCTTATCGACGGCTGGAAACACCATATATTTT. Protein product: CASSLSTAGNTIYF.

The chain joins TRBV7-2 to TRBJ2-1; TRBD2 matches 7 bases. V shed 2 bases, J shed 3 bases, and the junction held 4 bases outside the gene matches. CDR1 SGHTA and CDR2 FQGNSA come from the germline V gene. The CDR3 has 15 residues. The CDR3 DNA reads TGTGCCAGCAGCTTATATCTAGCGGACTACAATGAGCAGTTCTTC. This translates into CASSLYLADYNEQFF.

This chain joins TRBV30 and TRBJ1-6; D is unclear. V was shortened by 3 bases and J by 7 bases, with 4 bases between the two germline ends. The CDR3 length is 11 residues. Germline V CDR1 and CDR2: GTSNPN, SVGIG (reference sequence). The CDR3 loop reads CAWRENSPLHF. CDR3 DNA sequence: TGTGCCTGGAGGGAAAATTCACCCCTCCACTTT.

The chain combines TRBV28 with TRBJ1-1; TRBD1 agrees at 9 bases. Germline assignment: CDR1 MDHEN and CDR2 SYDVKM. The CDR3 sequence is 15 residues long. Losses at the gene ends were 2 bases for V and 5 bases for J; bases not matched to a gene: 6. The CDR3 nucleotides read TGTGCCAGCAGTTTACCGGGAGGGACAGGGACTGAAGCTTTCTTT. This gives the protein CASSLPGGTGTEAFF. Looking up the rest from reference TRBV28 and TRBJ1-1 gives the full variable domain: DVKVTQSSRYLVKRTGEKVFLECVQDMDHENMFWYRQDPGLGLRLIYFSYDVKMKEKGDIPEGYSVSREKKERFSLILESASTNQTSMYLCASSLPGGTGTEAFFGQGTRLTVV.

The table lists this clone with a few counts. V usage is TRBV5-1 and J usage is TRBJ1-3; weak D call: TRBD1 (5 bases). With 4 bases removed from V and 3 bases from J, the gap between germline ends came to 26 bases. Germline CDR1 SGHRS, CDR2 YFSETQ. The CDR3 sequence is 19 residues long. The CDR3 is CASSGTGVEEMTIGNTIYF. CDR3 nucleotides: TGCGCCAGCAGCGGTACGGGGGTTGAAGAAATGACGATTGGAAACACCATATATTTT.

This clone was observed a few times. The rearrangement joins TRBV10-2 to TRBJ2-7, with 7 bases matching TRBD1. Germline CDR1 WSHSY, CDR2 SAAADI. The CDR3 has 13 residues. V was clipped by 5 bases and J by 1 base; unmatched bases: 2. The CDR3 nucleotides read TGCGCCAGCAGTTCGACAGGGTCCTACGAGCAGTACTTC. This codes for CASSSTGSYEQYF.

In its sample, this clone is medium-sized. V is TRBV29-1 and J is TRBJ2-7; TRBD1 matches 8 bases. The CDR3 contains 16 residues. V dropped 0 bases and J dropped 5; count of bases not matched to a gene: 12. Germline values: CDR1 SQVTM, CDR2 ANQGSEA. Here the CDR3 DNA reads TGCAGCGTTGAAGATCGCAGGAGCAGGGGGCTCCACGAGCAGTACGTC. Its translation is CSVEDRRSRGLHEQYV.

The chain links TRBV6-6 to TRBJ1-2, with TRBD1 as a possible D gene (5 bases). V gave up 2 bases and J gave up 7 bases, with 14 bases separating them. Per germline, CDR1 MNHNY and CDR2 SVGAGI (reference sequence). The CDR3 is 14 amino acids. The DNA of the CDR3 is TGTGCCAGCAGTTACGCAGCAGGGAGCGGTGGCTACACCTTC. It encodes CASSYAAGSGGYTF.

The chain carries TRBV3-1 (or the pseudogene TRBV3-2) and TRBJ1-5; weak D call: TRBD1 (6 bases). Germline V CDR1 and CDR2: LGHDT, YNNKEL (reference sequence). With 6 bases removed from V and 3 bases from J, the gap between germline ends came to 21 bases. The CDR3 runs to 17 residues. The CDR3 sequence: CASRYTGMEEDNQPQHF. The CDR3 region has the DNA TGTGCCAGCAGATACACAGGGATGGAAGAAGACAATCAGCCCCAGCATTTT.